This T cell receptor (beta chain) was captured by sequencing in a study of blood T cell repertoires in COVID-19. Study details: Italy, Spain and the United States were the sources of the convalescent and acute COVID-19 samples. T cells, B-cell-depleted T cells, or PBMCs supplied cDNA or gDNA.

This CDR3 spans 14 amino acids. Germline CDR1 and CDR2: SEHNR and FQNEAQ (reference sequence). J was trimmed by 4 bases and V by 4 bases; bases with no gene match: 5. In the source study's methods: Amplified reference gene primers provided the basis for estimating nucleated cell counts. This table comes from immunoSEQ multiplex PCR, and its TCRdb copy is limited to in-frame clones, with some not included. V, J and clone size derive from that table, while D and trimming were established from the DNA sequence. Here the sample spans fewer than 700,000 clones, roughly 91% being singletons. Sequenced input: peripheral blood. The genes are TRBV7-9 and TRBJ1-2, with 8 bases identical to TRBD1. This receptor was obtained from a woman aged 45 to 65 with COVID-19, enrolled during active disease. Here the CDR3 DNA reads TGTGCCAGCAGCTCGGACAGGGAGAGCTATGGCTACACCTTC. Residues: CASSSDRESYGYTF.